This TCR beta chain was identified during a study of spatial heterogeneity in lung cancer. This clonotype was recorded many times. Germline and junction disagree at one end, which may indicate a read error. Germline V lookup: CDR1 SSHAT, CDR2 FNYEAQ (reference sequence). The CDR3 is made up of 16 amino acids. The time point here: sample taken at primary tumor resection. Tumor, nontumor lung or frozen PBMC supplied whole RNA, sequenced without sorting. TCRdb recomputed calls from the 5' RACE reads with MiXCR, one row per CDR3 protein. Of around 25,000 distinct CDR3 sequences in the sample, 13% were seen once.

This chain uses TRBV7-7 with TRBJ2-5; TRBD2 might be the D (6 bases). The sample here was PBMCs, taken at surgery. The origin of this receptor is a female donor with early-stage non-small cell lung cancer. The CDR3 DNA is TGTGCTAGCAGCTTGGGGCGCGGGGTTCAGAAAGAGACCCAGTACTTC. This translates into CASSLGRGVQKETQYF.